The 31 T cell receptor beta chains below were found in one sample sequenced in a study of response to subunit inactivated influenza vaccine. TCRdb re-called the RT-PCR reads with MiXCR, one entry per CDR3 protein. The sample has hundreds of thousands of distinct CDR3 sequences; about 8% are singletons. The material was PBMCs from blood, obtained less than 30 months after vaccination. Source of these receptors: a man between 50 and 69 years old who received an inactivated influenza vaccine.

A few counts support this clonotype. The chain uses TRBV28 and TRBJ2-3, with 10 bases fitting TRBD2. Looked up from germline, CDR1 is MDHEN and CDR2 is SYDVKM. V trimming: 7 bases; J trimming: 3 bases; junction bases outside the gene matches: 10. The CDR3 spans 16 residues. CDR3 bases: TGTGCCAGCAAACGTCTAGCGGGAGTGGGGACAGATACGCAGTATTTT. As protein: CASKRLAGVGTDTQYF.

In regard to this clonotype: Mismatch with germline at one junction end may stem from a read error. The rearrangement joins TRBV12-3 or TRBV12-4 to TRBJ1-1; no firm D call. There are 12 residues in the CDR3. This CDR3 is CTSSFRVTEAFF. CDR3 sequence (DNA): TGTACCAGCAGTTTCCGGGTCACTGAAGCTTTCTTT.

This chain links TRBV4-3 with TRBJ2-3, with 7 bases fitting TRBD2. The CDR3 spans 15 residues. V gave up 0 bases and J gave up 5 bases; unmatched junction bases: 5. Germline V CDR1 and CDR2: LGHNA, YSLEER. The DNA for the CDR3 is TGCGCCAGCAGCCAAGAGGTGGGAGGGGTAGATACGCAGTATTTT. The encoded protein is CASSQEVGGVDTQYF.

The chain has TRBV7-2 and TRBJ2-2, with D maybe TRBD2 (5 bases). Between the trimmed V and J ends, which lost 7 bases and 6 bases, there was a span of 12 bases. CDR1 and CDR2 from the germline V gene are SGHTA and FQGNSA. The CDR3 spans 13 residues. The CDR3 DNA reads as TGTGCCAGCACTCAGAGGGTTTCCGGGGAGCTGTTTTTT. This gives the protein CASTQRVSGELFF.

This clonotype was detected only a few times. V is TRBV2 and J is TRBJ1-1; D call uncertain. Per the germline V gene, CDR1 is SNHLY and CDR2 is FYNNEI. This CDR3 is built from 14 residues. V lost 5 bases to trimming and J lost 3 bases, with 13 bases between them. The CDR3 DNA follows: TGTGCCAGCAGTCTGGGCTCAGGACACACTGAAGCTTTCTTT. It codes for CASSLGSGHTEAFF.

This clonotype was counted at least ten times. The rearrangement uses TRBV20-1 and TRBJ2-1, with a tentative D call TRBD1 (5 bases). Germline V gives CDR1 DFQATT, CDR2 SNEGSKA (reference sequence). With 6 bases removed from V and 3 bases from J, the gap between germline ends came to 12 bases. The CDR3 runs 13 residues. CDR3 sequence reads: CSAEGVYYNEQFF. For the CDR3, the DNA is TGCAGTGCAGAAGGGGTTTACTACAATGAGCAGTTCTTC.

The rearrangement uses TRBV30 and TRBJ1-1, with D hard to call. The CDR3 contains 12 residues. The germline V gene has CDR1 GTSNPN and CDR2 SVGIG (reference sequence). With 5 bases removed from V and 6 bases from J, the gap between germline ends came to 13 bases. The CDR3 here is CAWGRGQPEAFF. The CDR3 bases are TGTGCCTGGGGTAGAGGGCAGCCTGAAGCTTTCTTT. Complete variable domain (other parts from reference TRBV30 and TRBJ1-1): SQTIHQWPATLVQPVGSPLSLECTVEGTSNPNLYWYRQAAGRGLQLLFYSVGIGQISSEVPQNLSASRPQDRQFILSSKKLLLSDSGFYLCAWGRGQPEAFFGQGTRLTVV.

This chain links TRBV7-9 with TRBJ2-2; the D call may be TRBD1 or TRBD2 (6 bases each). Deletions cut 4 bases from V and 4 bases from J, with 19 bases between. CDR1 and CDR2 (germline): SEHNR, FQNEAQ (reference sequence). CDR3 length: 17 amino acids. For the CDR3, the DNA is TGTGCCAGCAGCTCGCTCCGGGGGCTGAGAGGCACCGGGGAGCTGTTTTTT. It specifies CASSSLRGLRGTGELFF.

This clonotype has at least ten counts. V and J are TRBV10-3 and TRBJ2-7; tentatively, D is TRBD1 (6 bases). The V gene's germline CDR1 is ENHRY and CDR2 SYGVKD. Trimming shortened V by 0 bases and J by 2 bases, and 14 bases separated the two germline ends. The CDR3 loop spans 16 amino acids. This CDR3 reads CAISESRAGTTYEQYF. The CDR3 DNA is TGTGCCATCAGTGAGTCGCGGGCAGGGACAACCTACGAGCAGTACTTC.

This clonotype was detected many times. The gene calls are TRBV20-1 and TRBJ1-2; D perhaps matches TRBD1 (5 bases). Germline CDR1 is DFQATT and CDR2 is SNEGSKA (reference sequence). Between the trimmed V and J ends, which lost 3 bases and 8 bases, there was a span of 28 bases. This CDR3 contains 17 residues. The CDR3 reads CSASPRPGTRRGGGYTF. DNA of the CDR3: TGCAGTGCTAGCCCCCGCCCCGGGACGCGAAGAGGTGGGGGCTACACCTTC.

In its sample, this clonotype was seen a few times. The rearrangement links TRBV10-3 to TRBJ2-2; the D gene is possibly TRBD2 (7 bases). V lost 2 bases to trimming and J lost 0 bases, with 19 bases between them. CDR1 is ENHRY and CDR2 is SYGVKD in the germline V gene. CDR3 length: 19 amino acids. DNA of the CDR3: TGTGCCATCAGTGAGCTGAGGCGGGGGCCTTTATCGAACACCGGGGAGCTGTTTTTT. This encodes CAISELRRGPLSNTGELFF.

The chain couples TRBV5-6 to TRBJ1-1; no firm D call. CDR1 SGHDT and CDR2 YYEEEE come from the germline V gene. V was trimmed by 4 bases and J by 8 bases, leaving 12 bases between them. This CDR3 is 12 amino acids long. The CDR3 nucleotides read TGTGCCAGCAGCACCCAGACGAAGGAAGCTTTCTTT. Protein product: CASSTQTKEAFF.

In this sample, this clonotype turned up a few times. The chain links TRBV4-3 to TRBJ2-6; D remains ambiguous. In germline, CDR1 is LGHNA, CDR2 YSLEER. The V gene lost 5 bases and the J gene lost 2 bases, with 10 bases spanning the gap. This CDR3 spans 15 amino acids. CDR3: CASSNQVAGANVLTF. The DNA of the CDR3 is TGCGCCAGCAGCAATCAGGTGGCTGGGGCCAACGTCCTGACTTTC.

This clonotype was observed at least ten times. This rearrangement joins TRBV10-3 to TRBJ1-1; 7 bases are a match to TRBD1. Germline V lookup: CDR1 ENHRY, CDR2 SYGVKD. With 2 bases clipped from V and 1 base from J, the junction kept 7 bases outside the gene matches. This CDR3 is built from 16 residues. CDR3 region: CAISEPRQGGNTEAFF. CDR3 nucleotides: TGTGCCATCAGTGAGCCACGACAGGGTGGGAACACTGAAGCTTTCTTT.

This clonotype was picked up many times. This chain links TRBV29-1 with TRBJ2-3; TRBD2 matches 15 bases. The CDR3 totals 16 residues. Germline-derived CDR1 and CDR2 are SQVTM and ANQGSEA. Trimming removed 3 bases from V and 4 bases from J; junction bases left unmatched: 5. CDR3 sequence reads: CSVDPRTSGGADTQYF. The CDR3 coding sequence is TGCAGCGTTGACCCTAGGACTAGCGGGGGGGCAGATACGCAGTATTTT.

There are many counts of this clonotype. V usage is TRBV12-3 or TRBV12-4 and J usage is TRBJ1-5, with no clear D. V lost 6 bases and J 2 bases, leaving 11 bases between the germline ends. CDR3 length: 14 amino acids. The CDR3 DNA reads as TGTGCCAGCAGCCTACAGCGGGGCAATCAGCCCCAGCATTTT. Its protein product is CASSLQRGNQPQHF.

CDR3 in amino acids: CASSPELGLGEQYF. The DNA for the CDR3 is TGCGCCAGCAGCCCGGAACTTGGGTTGGGAGAGCAGTACTTC. This chain joins TRBV5-1 and TRBJ2-7; no clear D. The germline gives CDR1 SGHRS, CDR2 YFSETQ. The CDR3 sequence is 14 residues long. V lost 4 bases and J 7 bases, leaving 18 bases between the germline ends.

This clonotype came up many times. This chain joins TRBV7-8 and TRBJ1-2; D call uncertain. V shed 5 bases and J shed 3 bases, with 7 bases lying between them. CDR1 is SGHVS and CDR2 is FQNEAQ in the germline V gene. The CDR3 spans 12 residues. CDR3 residues: CASSNRDYGYTF. Here the CDR3 DNA reads TGTGCCAGCAGCAATCGGGACTATGGCTACACCTTC.

This clonotype was recorded a few times. The rearrangement links TRBV20-1 to TRBJ2-1; TRBD2 is a possible D gene (6 bases). CDR3 length: 13 residues. Germline V CDR1 and CDR2: DFQATT, SNEGSKA (reference sequence). The V end lost 4 bases, the J end lost 9 bases, and 16 bases lay between the germline ends. The CDR3 sequence is CSANRLVQSEQFF. CDR3 nucleotides: TGCAGTGCTAATCGACTAGTCCAAAGTGAGCAGTTCTTC.

This clonotype has just a few counts. This chain connects TRBV10-3 to TRBJ2-6; TRBD1 is a possible D gene (6 bases). Germline CDR1 reads ENHRY; CDR2 reads SYGVKD. The V end lost 6 bases, the J end lost 3 bases, and 12 bases lay between the germline ends. The CDR3 covers 15 residues. For the CDR3, the DNA is TGTGCCATCAGCCAAGGACAGTTTGGGGCCAACGTCCTGACTTTC. Translating it yields CAISQGQFGANVLTF.

The chain recombines TRBV28 with TRBJ2-7; TRBD1 is a possible D gene (6 bases). This CDR3 contains 14 residues. Germline V gives CDR1 MDHEN, CDR2 SYDVKM. V lost 6 bases, J lost 3 bases, and 15 bases lay in between. CDR3 sequence reads: CASSLGHRLYEQYF. The CDR3 bases are TGTGCCAGCAGCCTGGGACACCGTCTCTACGAGCAGTACTTC.

In its sample, this clonotype was seen many times. The chain carries TRBV5-1 and TRBJ2-7; 9 bases fit TRBD1. Germline CDR1 and CDR2: SGHRS and YFSETQ. The CDR3 length is 16 residues. After removal of 0 bases from V and 6 bases from J, the junction contained 10 bases not matched to a gene. CDR3 coding DNA: TGCGCCAGCAGCTTGGACCCTCCGGGACAGGGAAGCGAGCAGTACTTC. The encoded protein is CASSLDPPGQGSEQYF.

This clonotype was detected ten times or more. V gene TRBV29-1 combines with J gene TRBJ2-3, with a possible D match to TRBD1 (5 bases). There are 15 residues in the CDR3. Germline V gene data show CDR1 as SQVTM and CDR2 as ANQGSEA. Trimming took off 5 bases at V and 8 bases at J, with 23 bases between the two ends. CDR3 sequence reads: CSVRGRLSDLATQYF. CDR3 DNA: TGCAGCGTTAGGGGCCGATTATCCGACTTAGCTACGCAGTATTTT.

The V and J genes are TRBV29-1 and TRBJ1-1; no clear D gene. The CDR3 sequence is 10 residues long. V shed 6 bases and J shed 5 bases, with 7 bases lying between them. Germline CDR1 SQVTM, CDR2 ANQGSEA. The CDR3 spells CSVGATEAFF. The DNA for the CDR3 is TGCAGCGTCGGAGCGACTGAAGCTTTCTTT.

This chain connects TRBV15 to TRBJ2-7, with 10 bases fitting TRBD2. V gave up 1 base and J gave up 5 bases; unmatched junction bases: 8. Germline V lookup: CDR1 LNHNV, CDR2 YYDKDF (reference sequence). This CDR3 is built from 16 residues. CDR3 bases: TGTGCCACCAGCAGAGTAGACGGGACTAGCGCTAACGAGCAGTACTTC. Translated: CATSRVDGTSANEQYF.

The table lists this clonotype with a few counts. The chain carries TRBV6-2 or TRBV6-3 and TRBJ2-6; D not certain. Germline V gene sequence: CDR1 MNHEY, CDR2 SVGEGT. The CDR3 spans 13 residues. Trimming pared 7 bases from V and 0 bases from J, leaving 4 bases between. The CDR3 is CASTGSGANVLTF. The CDR3 nucleotides are TGTGCCAGCACAGGCTCTGGGGCCAACGTCCTGACTTTC.

As DNA, the CDR3 is TGTGCCAGCAGCCAGCCGGGACAGGGGTCGCGGCAGTTCTTC. It encodes CASSQPGQGSRQFF. V gene TRBV5-8 combines with J gene TRBJ2-1, with TRBD1 matching over 10 bases. The CDR3 length is 14 residues. Losses at the gene ends were 4 bases for V and 12 bases for J; bases not matched to a gene: 10. The germline V gene encodes CDR1 SGHTS and CDR2 YDEGEE.

The chain joins TRBV19 to TRBJ1-1; a possible D gene is TRBD1 (6 bases). Between the trimmed V and J ends, which lost 3 bases and 6 bases, there was a span of 20 bases. The germline V gene encodes CDR1 LNHDA and CDR2 SQIVND (reference sequence). The CDR3 has 16 amino acids. For the CDR3, the DNA is TGTGCCAGTAGTATTGGTATCTTCAGGGGACCTTCTGAAGCTTTCTTT. Translation gives CASSIGIFRGPSEAFF. Supplemented by reference TRBV19 and TRBJ1-1, the full variable domain reads DGGITQSPKYLFRKEGQNVTLSCEQNLNHDAMYWYRQDPGQGLRLIYYSQIVNDFQKGDIAEGYSVSREKKESFPLTVTSAQKNPTAFYLCASSIGIFRGPSEAFFGQGTRLTVV.

This rearrangement joins TRBV27 to TRBJ2-1, with TRBD1 as a possible D gene (8 bases). The germline CDR1 and CDR2 sequences are MNHEY and SMNVEV (reference sequence). Trimming cost V 6 bases and J 12 bases, with 15 bases left between them. This CDR3 is 12 amino acids long. The CDR3 sequence: CASSRTGGGQFF. As DNA, the CDR3 is TGTGCCAGCAGCCGAACAGGGGGGGGGCAGTTCTTC.

The J gene is TRBJ1-2, the V gene TRBV4-3; the D is unclear. CDR3 length: 15 amino acids. V was pared by 0 bases and J by 4 bases, with 12 bases between. Germline V gene lookup returns CDR1 LGHNA and CDR2 YSLEER. The CDR3 DNA follows: TGCGCCAGCAGCCAAGAGAGAGGAGTTGGCTATGGCTACACCTTC. Residues: CASSQERGVGYGYTF.

Only a few counts were recorded for this clonotype. The chain is built from TRBV6-1 and TRBJ2-3; 16 bases map to TRBD2. This CDR3 comprises 18 residues. Germline CDR1 MNHNS, CDR2 SASEGT. With 5 bases clipped from V and 3 bases from J, the junction kept 8 bases outside the gene matches. The CDR3 DNA is TGTGCCAGCAGTCGACCCGGGACTAGCGGGGGGGCGACAGATACGCAGTATTTT. This codes for CASSRPGTSGGATDTQYF.